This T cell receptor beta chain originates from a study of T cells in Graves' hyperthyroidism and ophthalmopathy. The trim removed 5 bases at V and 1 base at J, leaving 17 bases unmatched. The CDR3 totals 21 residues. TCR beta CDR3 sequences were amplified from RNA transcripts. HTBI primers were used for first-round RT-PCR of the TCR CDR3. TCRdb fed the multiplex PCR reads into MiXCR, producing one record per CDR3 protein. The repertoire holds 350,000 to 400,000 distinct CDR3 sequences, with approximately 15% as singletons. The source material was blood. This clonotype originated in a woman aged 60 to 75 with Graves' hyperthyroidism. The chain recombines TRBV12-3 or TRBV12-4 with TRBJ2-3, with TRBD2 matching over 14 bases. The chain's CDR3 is CASSPPPGLAGANSRTDTQYF. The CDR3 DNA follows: TGTGCCAGCAGTCCGCCCCCGGGACTAGCGGGAGCAAACTCCCGCACAGATACGCAGTATTTT.